A single sample gave rise to the 22 T cell receptor beta chains below, sequenced in a study of identical twins. TCRdb re-called the 5' RACE reads through MiXCR, storing one row per CDR3 protein. Counted here are 450,000 to 500,000 distinct CDR3 sequences, roughly an eighth occurring once; the ten biggest clones make up around 0.98%. This sample was also put to use in a study of yellow fever vaccine responses in identical twins.

Source material: CD4+ T cells sorted from blood. Receptor source: a woman younger than 35 in good health.

The chain is built from TRBV7-9 and TRBJ2-1, with 9 bases matching TRBD2. With V trimmed by 5 bases and J by 8 bases, 10 bases remained unmatched. The CDR3 is made up of 15 amino acids. Germline CDR1 reads SEHNR; CDR2 reads FQNEAQ (reference sequence). In DNA form, the CDR3 reads TGTGCCAGCAGCCTAAGTCCGACTAGCGGCGATGAGCAGTTCTTC. It translates to CASSLSPTSGDEQFF.

This chain joins TRBV10-3 and TRBJ2-5; 9 bases agree with TRBD2. CDR3 size: 18 residues. Germline V lookup: CDR1 ENHRY, CDR2 SYGVKD. This chain's CDR3 is CTLSLRSSGTTWAETQYF. In nucleotides, the CDR3 is TGTACCCTCAGTTTACGGTCTAGCGGGACTACCTGGGCGGAGACCCAGTACTTC.

The V gene is TRBV14, the J gene TRBJ2-4, with D possibly matching TRBD1 (5 bases). The length of the CDR3 is 16 residues. V shed 1 base and J shed 0 bases, with 10 bases lying between them. Looked up from germline, CDR1 is SGHDN and CDR2 is FVKESK. The CDR3 DNA sequence: TGTGCCAGCAGCCAAGTCCAGACAGTAGCCAAAAACATTCAGTACTTC. This encodes CASSQVQTVAKNIQYF.

This clonotype was observed a few times. The J gene is TRBJ2-3, the V gene TRBV12-5; 10 bases align to TRBD2. Trimming cost V 5 bases and J 4 bases; bases outside gene matches: 3. This CDR3 spans 14 amino acids. Germline CDR1 LGHNT, CDR2 FRNRAP. The CDR3 bases are TGTGCTAGTGGTCCTAGCGGGAGCGCAGATACGCAGTATTTT. Translation gives CASGPSGSADTQYF.

This clonotype was detected only a few times. The J gene is TRBJ2-1, the V gene TRBV27, with D uncertain. Germline V gene sequence: CDR1 MNHEY, CDR2 SMNVEV (reference sequence). With 0 bases removed from V and 0 bases from J, the gap between germline ends came to 15 bases. This CDR3 spans 18 amino acids. CDR3 coding DNA: TGTGCCAGCAGTTTATCTGTCGCCAGTAAGAGCTCCTACAATGAGCAGTTCTTC. This gives the protein CASSLSVASKSSYNEQFF.

This clonotype was detected a few times. The chain carries TRBV27 and TRBJ2-3; D tentatively fits TRBD1 or TRBD2 (7 bases each). Trimming removed 3 bases from V and 4 bases from J, with 17 bases in between. In germline, CDR1 is MNHEY, CDR2 SMNVEV (reference sequence). The CDR3 length is 16 residues. The CDR3 coding sequence is TGTGCCAGCAGTTTGATTTCAGGGGGGGCATCAGATACGCAGTATTTT. Translated: CASSLISGGASDTQYF.

The gene calls are TRBV6-6 and TRBJ2-5; D gene unclear. Per the germline V gene, CDR1 is MNHNY and CDR2 is SVGAGI (reference sequence). Trimming left V 2 bases short and J 4 bases short, with 5 bases between. The CDR3 loop spans 12 amino acids. The CDR3 region is CASSYGAETQYF. The CDR3 DNA is TGTGCCAGCAGTTACGGCGCAGAGACCCAGTACTTC.

This clonotype has only a few counts. The chain has TRBV5-1 and TRBJ2-7; possible D gene TRBD1, 6 bases. Germline CDR1 reads SGHRS; CDR2 reads YFSETQ. This CDR3 region has 12 residues. The V end was cut by 4 bases, the J end by 5 bases, with 10 bases between. CDR3 in DNA: TGCGCCAGCAGCGCAACAGGGAACGAGCAGTACTTC. As protein: CASSATGNEQYF.

This clonotype was seen more than once but under ten times. The V gene is TRBV24-1, the J gene TRBJ2-6; D possibly uses TRBD1 or TRBD2 (5 bases each). The CDR3 spans 18 residues. Trimming cost V 5 bases and J 1 base, with 17 bases left between them. CDR1 is KGHDR, CDR2 SFDVKD, per germline. CDR3 loop: CATSARGPGVSGANVLTF. Written as DNA, the CDR3 is TGTGCCACCAGTGCTAGGGGTCCCGGGGTTTCTGGGGCCAACGTCCTGACTTTC.

This clonotype was recorded at least ten times. V is TRBV12-3 or TRBV12-4 and J is TRBJ2-3; D call uncertain. This CDR3 has 11 amino acids. Trimming pared 6 bases from V and 2 bases from J, leaving 3 bases between. The CDR3 reads CASSFTDTQYF. As DNA, the CDR3 is TGTGCCAGCAGCTTCACAGATACGCAGTATTTT.

V and J are TRBV11-2 and TRBJ2-5; a weak D match, TRBD1 (6 bases). The CDR3 spans 13 residues. V gave up 5 bases and J gave up 5 bases, with 12 bases separating them. Germline V gene lookup returns CDR1 SGHAT and CDR2 FQNNGV. The CDR3, as DNA: TGTGCCAGCAGCCATCCCCAGGGGGAGACCCAGTACTTC. This translates into CASSHPQGETQYF.

This clonotype has more than one count but fewer than ten. The chain recombines TRBV3-1 with TRBJ1-6; 7 positions match TRBD1. Germline V gene lookup returns CDR1 LGHDT and CDR2 YNNKEL (reference sequence). CDR3 length equals 15 residues. Losses at the gene ends were 2 bases for V and 6 bases for J; bases not matched to a gene: 4. The CDR3 reads CASSQRDRVNSPLHF. CDR3 bases: TGTGCCAGCAGCCAAAGAGACAGGGTTAATTCACCCCTCCACTTT.

V is TRBV20-1 and J is TRBJ1-1, with no clear D. The ends were cut back, 0 bases at V and 4 bases at J, with 12 bases in the middle. Looked up from germline, CDR1 is DFQATT and CDR2 is SNEGSKA (reference sequence). The CDR3 sequence is 14 residues long. CDR3 region: CSARDGEVPTEAFF. CDR3 in DNA: TGCAGTGCTAGAGATGGGGAGGTCCCCACTGAAGCTTTCTTT.

This clonotype was found a few times. This chain uses TRBV5-6 with TRBJ2-7; D unclear. The CDR3 length is 14 residues. V was shortened by 0 bases and J by 2 bases, with 9 bases between the two germline ends. The germline gives CDR1 SGHDT, CDR2 YYEEEE. Written as DNA, the CDR3 is TGTGCCAGCAGCTTGGGCCAGACGACCTACGAGCAGTACTTC. This codes for CASSLGQTTYEQYF.

A note on this clonotype: One end of the junction varies from germline; a read error may be responsible. The CDR3 is CASSEGAQGSYGYTF. The DNA for the CDR3 is TGTGCCAGTAGTGAGGGGGCTCAAGGAAGCTATGGCTACACCTTC. This chain links TRBV2 with TRBJ1-2; 7 nucleotides match TRBD1. Per germline, CDR1 SNHLY and CDR2 FYNNEI. This CDR3 spans 15 amino acids.

Ten or more counts support this clonotype. V is TRBV9 and J is TRBJ2-1, with 9 bases identical to TRBD1. The germline V gene encodes CDR1 SGDLS and CDR2 YYNGEE. The ends lost 5 bases at V and 2 bases at J; junction bases unmatched: 8. CDR3 length: 16 residues. The DNA for the CDR3 is TGTGCCAGCAGTGCCCCCGGGACAGGGACCTACAATGAGCAGTTCTTC. It yields the protein CASSAPGTGTYNEQFF.

This clonotype was seen a few times. The chain carries TRBV19 and TRBJ2-3; 7 positions match TRBD1. The V gene end was trimmed by 4 bases and the J gene end by 4 bases; junction bases not matched to a gene: 8. Germline-derived CDR1 and CDR2 are LNHDA and SQIVND (reference sequence). The CDR3 consists of 15 residues. CDR3 in DNA: TGTGCCAGTAGTACCGAAGGGGGCCTCGCAGATACGCAGTATTTT. Translated, it gives CASSTEGGLADTQYF.

This clonotype was detected a few times. V usage is TRBV27 and J usage is TRBJ2-7; D might be TRBD2 (5 bases). Per the germline V gene, CDR1 is MNHEY and CDR2 is SMNVEV (reference sequence). This CDR3 is 15 amino acids long. Trimming pared 3 bases from V and 4 bases from J, leaving 16 bases between. The CDR3 nucleotides read TGTGCCAGCAGTTTCGAGTCCGGGGTAGGTTACGAGCAGTACTTC. Amino acid sequence: CASSFESGVGYEQYF.

This clonotype has only a few counts. The chain links TRBV10-3 to TRBJ2-7, with a tentative D call TRBD2 (7 bases). Between the trimmed V and J ends, which lost 4 bases and 2 bases, there was a span of 18 bases. CDR3 length: 16 amino acids. Germline assignment: CDR1 ENHRY and CDR2 SYGVKD. The CDR3 DNA sequence: TGTGCCATCAGTGGTCAACGGGGGGACAAAACCTACGAGCAGTACTTC. This sequence encodes CAISGQRGDKTYEQYF.

The sample holds a few counts of this clonotype. The gene calls are TRBV19 and TRBJ2-3, with D unclear. The CDR3 runs 13 residues. Germline V lookup: CDR1 LNHDA, CDR2 SQIVND (reference sequence). Trimming left V 6 bases short and J 2 bases short, with 9 bases between. The CDR3 region is CASRRIDTDTQYF. CDR3 nucleotides: TGTGCCAGTAGGAGAATAGACACAGATACGCAGTATTTT. Using reference TRBV19 and TRBJ2-3 for the parts outside the CDR3, the full variable domain is DGGITQSPKYLFRKEGQNVTLSCEQNLNHDAMYWYRQDPGQGLRLIYYSQIVNDFQKGDIAEGYSVSREKKESFPLTVTSAQKNPTAFYLCASRRIDTDTQYFGPGTRLTVL.

This clonotype was counted between two and nine times. The rearrangement joins TRBV15 to TRBJ2-7; 11 bases are shared with TRBD2. The germline V gene encodes CDR1 LNHNV and CDR2 YYDKDF (reference sequence). V shed 0 bases and J 4 bases; nucleotides not matched to a gene: 8. CDR3 length: 17 residues. The CDR3 loop is CATSRDIAGGPQYEQYF. CDR3 DNA: TGTGCCACCAGCAGAGATATAGCGGGGGGGCCTCAGTACGAGCAGTACTTC.

In its sample, this clonotype was seen many times. The chain has TRBV6-5 and TRBJ2-1; no definite D call. The CDR3 extends over 12 amino acids. The germline V gene encodes CDR1 MNHEY and CDR2 SVGAGI. The V end lost 2 bases, the J end lost 8 bases, and 7 bases lay between the germline ends. The CDR3 protein is CASSYTGYEQFF. The CDR3 DNA follows: TGTGCCAGCAGTTACACCGGGTATGAGCAGTTCTTC.